These 27 T cell receptor beta chains share one sample of origin, sequenced in a study of shared clonotypes between healthy human individuals. Clones were read by immunoSEQ multiplex PCR, and TCRdb kept only the in-frame ones, dropping some. The sample records 450,000 to 550,000 clones, around 74% being singletons. Source material: PBMCs. These receptor sequences come from a woman aged 40 to 50 in good health. Some clones in this sample may be carry-over from other donors' samples.

The chain joins TRBV27 to TRBJ1-2, with 8 bases matching TRBD1. The trim removed 5 bases at V and 4 bases at J, leaving 3 bases unmatched. Germline CDR1 and CDR2: MNHEY and SMNVEV (reference sequence). The CDR3 runs to 13 residues. The chain's CDR3 is CASSAGQGYGYTF. The CDR3 bases are TGTGCCAGCAGTGCCGGACAGGGCTATGGCTACACCTTC.

As concerns this clone: One end of the junction is discordant with germline, which a read error may explain. V gene TRBV30 combines with J gene TRBJ2-5; 7 nucleotides line up with TRBD1. The DNA end is a closer match to TRBJ2-7, so the J assignment may be wrong. Germline CDR1 and CDR2: GTSNPN and SVGIG (reference sequence). There are 14 residues in the CDR3. DNA for the CDR3: TGTGCCAGGAGTGGGGGATCAGGGGGCTACGAGCAGTACTTC. Amino acids: CARSGGSGGYEQYF.

The genes are TRBV4-3 and TRBJ2-6; possibly TRBD1 for D (5 bases). Looked up from germline, CDR1 is LGHNA and CDR2 is YSLEER. V lost 1 base and J 1 base, leaving 8 bases between the germline ends. This CDR3 region has 16 residues. The CDR3 bases are TGCGCCAGCAGCCAAGCAGGGATATCTGGGGCCAACGTCCTGACTTTC. Protein product: CASSQAGISGANVLTF.

The rearrangement links TRBV5-1 to TRBJ2-7; 11 bases are a match to TRBD2. The trim removed 2 bases at V and 0 bases at J, leaving 10 bases unmatched. From germline, CDR1 is SGHRS and CDR2 YFSETQ. The CDR3 sequence is 18 residues long. DNA for the CDR3: TGCGCCAGCAGCTTAGATAGCGGGAGGGCCCCGAGCTCCTACGAGCAGTACTTC. Amino acid sequence: CASSLDSGRAPSSYEQYF.

The rearrangement uses TRBV2 and TRBJ2-1; D is ambiguous. Trimming removed 5 bases from V and 0 bases from J, with 11 bases in between. Germline values: CDR1 SNHLY, CDR2 FYNNEI. This CDR3 is 15 amino acids long. The CDR3: CASSPDSPSYNEQFF. DNA for the CDR3: TGTGCCAGCAGTCCTGACTCCCCCTCCTACAATGAGCAGTTCTTC.

This clone was observed many times. This sample also contains other DNA sequences that code for the same CDR3. This rearrangement joins TRBV30 to TRBJ2-2; no reliable D call. Germline CDR1 is GTSNPN and CDR2 is SVGIG (reference sequence). The CDR3 sequence is 14 residues long. V lost 3 bases to trimming and J lost 2 bases, with 10 bases between them. In DNA, the CDR3 is TGTGCCTGGAGAGCCGGTGTAAACACCGGGGAGCTGTTTTTT. The encoded protein is CAWRAGVNTGELFF.

The chain is built from TRBV5-5 and TRBJ2-7; D ambiguous. Germline-derived CDR1 and CDR2 are SGHKS and YYEKEE (reference sequence). Trimming cost V 0 bases and J 1 base, with 14 bases left between them. This CDR3 has 16 amino acids. The CDR3 loop reads CASSLGASTGSYEQYF. The CDR3 nucleotides are TGTGCCAGCAGCTTGGGGGCATCCACTGGATCCTACGAGCAGTACTTC.

V and J are TRBV2 and TRBJ1-5; D not certain. Germline CDR1 reads SNHLY; CDR2 reads FYNNEI. With 4 bases removed from V and 5 bases from J, the gap between germline ends came to 9 bases. This CDR3 is 13 amino acids long. Written as DNA, the CDR3 is TGTGCCAGCAGTGGCCAGGCGGATCAGCCCCAGCATTTT. Protein: CASSGQADQPQHF.

This chain joins TRBV9 and TRBJ2-7; TRBD1 matches at 11 bases. Germline V gives CDR1 SGDLS, CDR2 YYNGEE. Trimming removed 4 bases from V and 0 bases from J; junction bases left unmatched: 6. The CDR3 length is 16 residues. The CDR3 spells CASSLRTGGISYEQYF. The CDR3 nucleotides read TGTGCCAGCAGCTTACGGACAGGGGGCATCTCCTACGAGCAGTACTTC.

This rearrangement joins TRBV7-8 to TRBJ2-5; 11 bases map to TRBD2. Germline V gene data show CDR1 as SGHVS and CDR2 as FQNEAQ. V trimming: 2 bases; J trimming: 4 bases; junction bases outside the gene matches: 6. The CDR3 is 16 amino acids. The CDR3 DNA is TGTGCCAGCAGCTTAACGGCTGGGACTAGCGGAGAGACCCAGTACTTC. It specifies CASSLTAGTSGETQYF.

The chain uses TRBV9 and TRBJ1-4, with D unresolved. Germline V gene lookup returns CDR1 SGDLS and CDR2 YYNGEE. This CDR3 is 15 amino acids long. Deletions cut 4 bases from V and 8 bases from J, with 18 bases between. The CDR3 DNA is TGTGCCAGCAGCTCCTCGTGGCCGGCCGGGGAAAAACTGTTTTTT. Its protein product is CASSSSWPAGEKLFF.

This clone occurred once. The rearrangement uses TRBV6-6 and TRBJ1-6, with 7 nucleotides matching TRBD1. V shed 6 bases, J shed 7 bases, and the junction held 9 bases outside the gene matches. The CDR3 runs 15 residues. CDR1 is MNHNY, CDR2 SVGAGI, per germline (reference sequence). The CDR3, as DNA: TGTGCCAGCAGCATACCGACAGGGTCGAATTCACCCCTCCACTTT. Translation gives CASSIPTGSNSPLHF.

The V call is TRBV15, the J call TRBJ1-5; D possibly corresponds to TRBD1 (6 bases). Germline loops: CDR1 LNHNV, CDR2 YYDKDF (reference sequence). This CDR3 has 15 residues. With 3 bases removed from V and 1 base from J, the gap between germline ends came to 10 bases. The CDR3 reads CATSSETGSNQPQHF. CDR3 in DNA: TGTGCCACCAGCAGCGAAACAGGGAGCAATCAGCCCCAGCATTTT.

This clone appeared a few times. The rearrangement links TRBV29-1 to TRBJ2-5; D is possibly TRBD2 (5 bases). The V and J ends lost 7 bases and 1 base respectively, with 10 bases between them. CDR3 length: 12 amino acids. Germline V gives CDR1 SQVTM, CDR2 ANQGSEA. The CDR3: CSAPDFQETQYF. The CDR3 DNA is TGCAGCGCCCCGGACTTCCAAGAGACCCAGTACTTC.

The V and J genes are TRBV10-3 and TRBJ2-1; D is unclear. V lost 8 bases and J lost 4, with 15 bases in between. The length of the CDR3 is 14 residues. Germline V gene data show CDR1 as ENHRY and CDR2 as SYGVKD. In DNA, the CDR3 is TGTGCCATCGGAGCAGGTCCAACGTACAATGAGCAGTTCTTC. This codes for CAIGAGPTYNEQFF.

This clone has only a few counts. The J gene is TRBJ1-1, the V gene TRBV29-1; 7 positions agree with TRBD1. The CDR3 spans 13 residues. Germline assignment: CDR1 SQVTM and CDR2 ANQGSEA. Trimming at V came to 7 bases and at J to 2 bases, leaving 7 bases not matched to a gene. The CDR3, as DNA: TGCAGCGCCGGACAGGAACTAAACACTGAAGCTTTCTTT. It is translated as CSAGQELNTEAFF.

The chain recombines TRBV10-3 with TRBJ2-5, with TRBD2 matching 12 bases. Germline-derived CDR1 and CDR2 are ENHRY and SYGVKD. The CDR3 is 18 amino acids. The junction had 15 bases not matched to a gene; V was cut back by 5 bases and J by 5 bases. This CDR3 is CAISSARLAGVSDETQYF. CDR3 bases: TGTGCCATCAGTTCTGCCCGACTAGCGGGAGTTTCGGACGAGACCCAGTACTTC.

This clone has a handful of counts. A far larger clone is one base from this, pointing to a likely read error. Other DNA sequences in this sample translate to the same CDR3. The rearrangement joins TRBV7-2 to TRBJ1-1; weak D call: TRBD1 (5 bases). Trimming pared 5 bases from V and 1 base from J, leaving 8 bases between. This CDR3 has 13 residues. Germline-derived CDR1 and CDR2 are SGHTA and FQGNSA. This chain's CDR3 is CASSLGQNTEAFF. The CDR3 nucleotides are TGTGCCAGCAGCCTAGGACAGAACACTGAAGCTTTCTTT. The full variable domain, completed using reference TRBV7-2 and TRBJ1-1, is GAGVSQSPSNKVTEKGKDVELRCDPISGHTALYWYRQSLGQGLEFLIYFQGNSAPDKSGLPSDRFSAERTGGSVSTLTIQRTQQEDSAVYLCASSLGQNTEAFFGQGTRLTVV.

The chain has TRBV27 and TRBJ1-2; perhaps TRBD1 as D (5 bases). This CDR3 is built from 14 residues. V lost 7 bases to trimming and J lost 1 base, with 13 bases between them. CDR1 is MNHEY and CDR2 is SMNVEV in the germline V gene (reference sequence). The CDR3 DNA follows: TGTGCCAGCAAGGAGACAGAGAATAACTATGGCTACACCTTC. Encoded protein: CASKETENNYGYTF.

The rearrangement joins TRBV7-2 to TRBJ2-5; maybe TRBD2 (6 bases). The CDR3 is made up of 15 amino acids. CDR1 and CDR2 (germline): SGHTA, FQGNSA. The V end lost 1 base, the J end lost 5 bases, and 14 bases lay between the germline ends. In DNA, the CDR3 is TGTGCCAGCAGCTTAGGCGGGATTCGGGTCGAGACCCAGTACTTC. Amino acids: CASSLGGIRVETQYF.

V and J are TRBV28 and TRBJ1-2, with 8 bases fitting TRBD1. Losses at the gene ends were 5 bases for V and 4 bases for J; bases not matched to a gene: 6. This CDR3 has 14 residues. From germline, CDR1 is MDHEN and CDR2 SYDVKM. CDR3 sequence (DNA): TGTGCCAGCAGTACCCAGGGGGCGACCTATGGCTACACCTTC. This translates into CASSTQGATYGYTF.

V usage is TRBV19 and J usage is TRBJ2-7, with 10 nucleotides matching TRBD2. This CDR3 has 14 residues. The germline CDR1 and CDR2 sequences are LNHDA and SQIVND (reference sequence). The CDR3 loop reads CASGLAGDSYEQYF. The CDR3 DNA follows: TGTGCGTCGGGGCTAGCGGGAGACTCCTACGAGCAGTACTTC.

The chain employs TRBV7-8 and TRBJ2-1; 12 positions agree with TRBD2. The V gene's germline CDR1 is SGHVS and CDR2 FQNEAQ. The CDR3 loop spans 19 amino acids. V gave up 1 base and J gave up 3 bases; unmatched junction bases: 10. This CDR3 reads CASSLDRAGLAGLYNEQFF. The CDR3 region has the DNA TGTGCCAGCAGCTTAGACAGGGCTGGACTAGCGGGACTCTACAATGAGCAGTTCTTC.

The rearrangement uses TRBV28 and TRBJ2-1; TRBD1 or TRBD2 may be the D gene (6 bases each). V was cut by 4 bases and J by 2 bases, with 15 bases left in between. Germline lookup yields CDR1 MDHEN and CDR2 SYDVKM. This CDR3 contains 16 residues. CDR3: CASSSGLRGAYNEQFF. In DNA form, the CDR3 reads TGTGCCAGCAGTTCGGGGTTGAGGGGGGCCTACAATGAGCAGTTCTTC. Using reference TRBV28 and TRBJ2-1 for the parts outside the CDR3, the full variable domain is DVKVTQSSRYLVKRTGEKVFLECVQDMDHENMFWYRQDPGLGLRLIYFSYDVKMKEKGDIPEGYSVSREKKERFSLILESASTNQTSMYLCASSSGLRGAYNEQFFGPGTRLTVL.

In this sample, this clone turned up a few times. The V gene is TRBV10-3, the J gene TRBJ2-3; D gene unclear. This CDR3 region has 13 residues. Germline V gene sequence: CDR1 ENHRY, CDR2 SYGVKD. Trimming shortened V by 2 bases and J by 3 bases, and 6 bases separated the two germline ends. CDR3 protein: CAISEPPTDTQYF. DNA for the CDR3: TGTGCCATCAGTGAGCCCCCTACAGATACGCAGTATTTT.

The chain employs TRBV7-3 and TRBJ2-2; 12 positions match TRBD2. The CDR3 length is 15 residues. Unmatched junction bases numbered 1, after V lost 3 bases and J lost 5 bases. Germline V gene lookup returns CDR1 SGHTA and CDR2 FQGTGA. The CDR3 sequence: CASSLTSGSTGELFF. The DNA for the CDR3 is TGTGCCAGCAGCTTGACTAGCGGGAGTACCGGGGAGCTGTTTTTT.

The rearrangement joins TRBV10-3 to TRBJ2-5, with unresolved D. The CDR3 sequence is 12 residues long. Trimming stripped 2 bases from V and 5 bases from J, with 6 bases between. The V gene's germline CDR1 is ENHRY and CDR2 SYGVKD. The CDR3 sequence: CAISEPRETQYF. CDR3 nucleotide sequence: TGTGCCATCAGTGAGCCTAGGGAGACCCAGTACTTC.